This T cell receptor (beta chain) was obtained from a study of blood T cell repertoires in COVID-19. Overall study: Sites in the United States, Italy and Spain provided acute and convalescent COVID-19 samples. T cells, B-cell-depleted T cells, or PBMCs supplied cDNA or gDNA.

In the original processing: Cell counts per sample came from amplifying reference gene primers. Produced via immunoSEQ multiplex PCR; TCRdb's table is partial and in-frame only. V, J and clone size reflect that table, while D and trimming were determined from the DNA. This sample has about 410,000 clones, with 70% to 90% found just once. CDR1 and CDR2 from the germline V gene are SGHTA and FQGNSA. V dropped 5 bases and J dropped 4; count of bases not matched to a gene: 13. The CDR3 sequence is 19 residues long. This TCR was recovered from a woman younger than 45 with active or convalescent COVID-19. The gene calls are TRBV7-2 and TRBJ2-5, with 16 bases aligning to TRBD2. Material for sequencing was peripheral blood. In nucleotides, the CDR3 is TGTGCCAGCAGCACGCGGGGACTAGCGGGAGGGTCCATTGGAGAGACCCAGTACTTC. Protein sequence: CASSTRGLAGGSIGETQYF.